This T cell receptor beta chain was recorded in a study of blood T cell repertoires in COVID-19 (TCRdb year 2020). Describing the broader study: The collaborator samples originated in the United States, Italy and Spain and spanned the acute and convalescent phases of COVID-19. The prospective study material was composed of cDNA or gDNA derived from T cells, B-cell-depleted T cells, or PBMCs. The dataset comprised deeply sampled blood TCRbeta repertoires from subjects exposed to, actively infected with, or recovered from COVID-19. The repertoires were released in a freely available public database meant as a resource for research on the immune response to SARS-CoV-2. Samples were obtained from the ongoing ImmuneRACE study (first 160 participants) and from about 1,300 subjects provided by 6 global collaborators. Nearly every sample came with metadata listing a de-identified subject ID, COVID-19 status, age in years and sex. Where available, HLA class I and class II types were taken from metadata supplied by the sample provider and were not determined by assay-based typing. What the research found in general, with its limitations: The amount of clinical and demographic metadata varied by source and participant and was provided uncurated.

The immunoSEQ Assay, a bias-controlled multiplex PCR, was used to amplify TCRbeta CDR3 regions from genomic DNA. For the original study's pipeline: The number of nucleated cells in each sample was estimated from the amplification of reference gene primers within the assay. To quantify the absolute abundance of each unique TCRbeta CDR3 rearrangement, sequence reads were collapsed and filtered. For each sample, productive Simpson clonality was calculated as the square root of Simpson's diversity index across productive rearrangements. TCRdb obtained this table from immuneACCESS and retained in-frame rearrangements with V and J assigned. These tables miss some clones; where compared with another copy, unresolved V genes account for less than half of the shortfall, and the remainder is unexplained. The V and J calls and clone size are taken from that table; D and trimming were inferred from the DNA. Across this sample there are some 200,000 clones, with roughly 94% seen only once. Roughly 1.2% of the sample goes to the ten largest clones.

Whole blood was collected in K2EDTA tubes by collaborating institutions according to the institutions' own protocols. For TCRbeta analysis, collaborator samples were shipped as frozen whole blood, as isolated PBMCs, or as DNA extracted from either sample type. At the junction V is shortened by 2 bases and J by 3 bases, with 13 bases in between. Per the germline V gene, MDHEN is the CDR1 and SYDVKM is the CDR2. The CDR3 has 16 amino acids, counting the end cysteine and phenylalanine. This entry keeps only the CDR3 DNA: 48 bases, framed from base 1. Comment on this clone: What antigen it recognizes has not been identified. The input lacks base qualities; no much larger clone sits a single base away.

The sequenced sample was peripheral blood. The V and J segments used are TRBV28 and TRBJ1-4, with no D gene named confidently. The receptor's source is a man under 40 with acute or convalescent COVID-19. The DNA sequence follows: TGTGCCAGCAGTTTAGAGGGAGGAGGGCCTAATGAAAAACTGTTTTTT. It encodes CASSLEGGGPNEKLFF.